Included here is one T cell receptor (beta chain) sequence, with context. Authors' methods: Quantification of nucleated cells was approximated via reference gene primer amplification. The method was immunoSEQ multiplex PCR; TCRdb's version includes in-frame clones alone and lacks a portion of them. V, J and clone size reflect that table, while D and trimming were determined from the DNA. Of roughly 280,000 clones in the sample, 75% to 90% are singletons; the top ten hold approximately 2%. The record originates from a study of blood T cell repertoires in COVID-19. About the research overall: The study drew acute and convalescent COVID-19 samples from the United States, Italy and Spain. T cells, B-cell-depleted T cells, or PBMCs supplied cDNA or gDNA.

The V end was cut by 6 bases, the J end by 0 bases, with 14 bases between. Germline-derived CDR1 and CDR2 are KGHDR and SFDVKD. This CDR3 is 16 amino acids long. The gene calls are TRBV24-1 and TRBJ2-1; D is uncertain. This receptor was taken from a man aged 45-65 years with acute or convalescent COVID-19. Material for sequencing was peripheral blood. The CDR3: CATSSPSTSSYNEQFF. The DNA for the CDR3 is TGTGCCACCAGTTCACCTTCCACCAGCTCCTACAATGAGCAGTTCTTC.